A selection of T cell receptor beta chains follows, all from one sample in a study of T cell changes during pregnancy in multiple sclerosis. Sequenced by immunoSEQ multiplex PCR; TCRdb stores in-frame clones only, minus some. The table includes 90,000 to 95,000 clones, around 93% detected once. Sequences were derived from peripheral blood, sampled in the first trimester of pregnancy. These receptors were obtained from a female donor with multiple sclerosis, enrolled in a pregnancy study. CDR3s include the opening cysteine and the closing phenylalanine or tryptophan. The D gene is left open where the match is weak. Expanded clones get a size class; other rows say once, few or many, or leave the size out.

TGCGCCAGCAGTGATGGGCTTTCAGGCGAGCAGTACTTC,CASSDGLSGEQYF,TRBV10-1,-,-,TRBJ2-7
TGTGCCACAGCGAATGACAGTGAAGCTTTCTTT,CATANDSEAFF,TRBV6-1,-,-,TRBJ1-1
TGTGCCACGTTGGATAGCGGGGCTCACGCGACCCAGTACTTC,CATLDSGAHATQYF,TRBV2,TRBD2,-,TRBJ2-5
TGTGCTTCCGGGACAGAGAACACCGGGGAGCTGTTTTTT,CASGTENTGELFF,TRBV7-7,TRBD1,-,TRBJ2-2
TGTGCCAGCAGCTCCGGACAGGGTGGGACTGAAGCTTTCTTT,CASSSGQGGTEAFF,TRBV11-3,TRBD1,-,TRBJ1-1
TGTGCCAGCTCACCACCGTATGTAGCAGGGGGAGTGGGCCAGCCCCAGCATTTT,CASSPPYVAGGVGQPQHF,TRBV18,TRBD1,-,TRBJ1-5
TGCGCCAGCAGCTTGGCCACTCGGTACGAGCAGTACTTC,CASSLATRYEQYF,TRBV5-1,-,once,TRBJ2-7
TGTGCCAGCAGGAGTCTAGCGGGGTCCTACAATGAGCAGTTCTTC,CASRSLAGSYNEQFF,TRBV7-2,TRBD2,-,TRBJ2-1
TGTGCCAGCAGGGAACCCGGGACGGCTGGGGAGGAGCAGTACTTC,CASREPGTAGEEQYF,TRBV6-1,-,-,TRBJ2-5
TGTGCCAGCAGTTTAGGCGTCGGCGGGGGGTCTTATACGCAGTATTTT,CASSLGVGGGSYTQYF,TRBV27,TRBD2,-,TRBJ2-3